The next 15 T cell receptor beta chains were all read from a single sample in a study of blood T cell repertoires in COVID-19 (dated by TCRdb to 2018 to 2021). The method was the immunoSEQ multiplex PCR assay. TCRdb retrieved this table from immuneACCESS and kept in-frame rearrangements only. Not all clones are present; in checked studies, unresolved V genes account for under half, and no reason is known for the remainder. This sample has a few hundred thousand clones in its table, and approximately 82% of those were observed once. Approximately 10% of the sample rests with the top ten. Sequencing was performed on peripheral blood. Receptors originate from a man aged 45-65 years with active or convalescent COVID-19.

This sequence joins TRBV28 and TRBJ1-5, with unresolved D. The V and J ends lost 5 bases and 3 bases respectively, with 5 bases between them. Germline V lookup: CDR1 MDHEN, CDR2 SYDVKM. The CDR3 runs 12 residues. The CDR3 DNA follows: TGTGCCAGCAGTCCATTCAATCAGCCCCAGCATTTT. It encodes CASSPFNQPQHF.

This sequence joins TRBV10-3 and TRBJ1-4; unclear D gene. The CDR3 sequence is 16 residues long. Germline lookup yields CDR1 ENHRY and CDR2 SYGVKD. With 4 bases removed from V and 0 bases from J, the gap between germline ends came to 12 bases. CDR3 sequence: CAISASKAATNEKLFF. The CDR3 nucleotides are TGTGCCATCAGTGCTTCCAAAGCCGCAACTAATGAAAAACTGTTTTTT.

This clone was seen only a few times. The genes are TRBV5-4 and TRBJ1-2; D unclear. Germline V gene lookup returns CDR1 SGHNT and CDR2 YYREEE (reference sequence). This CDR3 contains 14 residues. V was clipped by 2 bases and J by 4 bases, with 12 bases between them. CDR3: CASSLVGAGYGYTF. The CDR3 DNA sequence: TGTGCCAGCAGCTTAGTGGGCGCGGGCTATGGCTACACCTTC.

The CDR3 region is CASSETAGPLMNTEAFF. CDR3 nucleotide sequence: TGTGCCAGCAGTGAAACAGCGGGCCCGTTAATGAACACTGAAGCTTTCTTT. The V gene is TRBV2, the J gene TRBJ1-1; D call uncertain. The V end was cut by 2 bases, the J end by 0 bases, with 16 bases between. The germline gives CDR1 SNHLY, CDR2 FYNNEI. The CDR3 contains 17 residues.

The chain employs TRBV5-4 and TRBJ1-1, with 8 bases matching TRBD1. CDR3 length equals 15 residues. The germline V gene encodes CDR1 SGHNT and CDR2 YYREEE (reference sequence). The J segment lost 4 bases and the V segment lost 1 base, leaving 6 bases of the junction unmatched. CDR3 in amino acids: CASSLSLDRGTEAFF. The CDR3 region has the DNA TGTGCCAGCAGCTTGAGCCTTGACAGGGGCACTGAAGCTTTCTTT.

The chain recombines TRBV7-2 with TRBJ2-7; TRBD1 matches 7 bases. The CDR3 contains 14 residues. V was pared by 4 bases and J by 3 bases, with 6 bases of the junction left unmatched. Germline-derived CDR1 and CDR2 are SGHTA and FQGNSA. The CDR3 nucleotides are TGTGCCAGCAGCTCCCGACAGGGTGGCTACGAGCAGTACTTC. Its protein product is CASSSRQGGYEQYF.

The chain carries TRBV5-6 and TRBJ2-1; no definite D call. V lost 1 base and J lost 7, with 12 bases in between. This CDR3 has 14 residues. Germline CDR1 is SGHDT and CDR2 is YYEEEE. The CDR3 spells CASSLLRSGNEQFF. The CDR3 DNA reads TGTGCCAGCAGCTTGTTGCGGTCTGGGAATGAGCAGTTCTTC.

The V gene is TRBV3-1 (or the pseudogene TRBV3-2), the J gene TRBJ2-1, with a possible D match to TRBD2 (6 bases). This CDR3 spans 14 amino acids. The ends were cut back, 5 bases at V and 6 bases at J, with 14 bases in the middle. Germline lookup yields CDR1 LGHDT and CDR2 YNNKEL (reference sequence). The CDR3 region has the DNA TGTGCCAGCAGCTTTAGCGGAGTCGCCAATGAGCAGTTCTTC. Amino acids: CASSFSGVANEQFF.

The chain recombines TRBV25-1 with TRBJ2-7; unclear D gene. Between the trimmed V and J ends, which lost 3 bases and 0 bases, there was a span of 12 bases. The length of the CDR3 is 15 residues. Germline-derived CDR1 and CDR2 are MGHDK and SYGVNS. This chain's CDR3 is CASSDLQWNSYEQYF. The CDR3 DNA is TGTGCCAGCAGTGATTTACAGTGGAACTCCTACGAGCAGTACTTC.

The CDR3 DNA reads as TGTGCCAGCAGCCAAGGCGGCGGGAGGGCCTGGACGAACACCGGGGAGCTGTTTTTT. This encodes CASSQGGGRAWTNTGELFF. The chain combines TRBV3-1 (or the pseudogene TRBV3-2) with TRBJ2-2; the match to TRBD2 covers 9 bases. This CDR3 contains 19 residues. Per germline, CDR1 LGHDT and CDR2 YNNKEL (reference sequence). V lost 1 base to trimming and J lost 0 bases; unmatched junction nucleotides: 9.

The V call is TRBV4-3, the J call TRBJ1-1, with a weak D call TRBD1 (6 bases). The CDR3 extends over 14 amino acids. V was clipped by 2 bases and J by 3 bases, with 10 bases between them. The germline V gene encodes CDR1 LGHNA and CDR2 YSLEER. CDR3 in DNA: TGCGCCAGCAGCCAAAGCAGGGGCGACACTGAAGCTTTCTTT. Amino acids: CASSQSRGDTEAFF.

CDR3 region: CASSPPGTANGQPQHF. The CDR3 bases are TGTGCCAGCTCACCACCAGGGACAGCGAACGGTCAGCCCCAGCATTTT. The chain combines TRBV18 with TRBJ1-5, with 7 bases that match TRBD1. This CDR3 has 16 residues. With V trimmed by 0 bases and J by 6 bases, 8 bases remained unmatched. Germline-derived CDR1 and CDR2 are KGHSH and LQKENI.

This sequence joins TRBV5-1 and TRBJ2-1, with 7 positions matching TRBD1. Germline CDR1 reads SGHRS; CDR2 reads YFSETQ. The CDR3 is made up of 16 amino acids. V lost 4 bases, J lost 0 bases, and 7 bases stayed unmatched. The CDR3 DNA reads TGCGCCAGCAGCGGGGGACAGTTGAGCTCCTACAATGAGCAGTTCTTC. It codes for CASSGGQLSSYNEQFF.

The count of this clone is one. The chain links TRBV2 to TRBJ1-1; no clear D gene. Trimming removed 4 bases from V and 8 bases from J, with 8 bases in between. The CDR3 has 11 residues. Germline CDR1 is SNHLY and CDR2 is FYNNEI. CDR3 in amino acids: CASSGGREAFF. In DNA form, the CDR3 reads TGTGCCAGCAGTGGAGGGAGGGAAGCTTTCTTT. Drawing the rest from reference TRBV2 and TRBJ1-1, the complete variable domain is EPEVTQTPSHQVTQMGQEVILRCVPISNHLYFYWYRQILGQKVEFLVSFYNNEISEKSEIFDDQFSVERPDGSNFTLKIRSTKLEDSAMYFCASSGGREAFFGQGTRLTVV.

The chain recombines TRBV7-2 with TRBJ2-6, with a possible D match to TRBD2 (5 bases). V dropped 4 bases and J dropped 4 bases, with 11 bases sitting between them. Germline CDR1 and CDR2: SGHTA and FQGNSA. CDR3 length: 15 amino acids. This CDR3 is CASSSGGPGANVLTF. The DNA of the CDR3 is TGTGCCAGCAGCTCTGGCGGGCCCGGGGCCAACGTCCTGACTTTC. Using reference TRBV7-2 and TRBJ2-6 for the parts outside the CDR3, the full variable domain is GAGVSQSPSNKVTEKGKDVELRCDPISGHTALYWYRQSLGQGLEFLIYFQGNSAPDKSGLPSDRFSAERTGGSVSTLTIQRTQQEDSAVYLCASSSGGPGANVLTFGAGSRLTVL.